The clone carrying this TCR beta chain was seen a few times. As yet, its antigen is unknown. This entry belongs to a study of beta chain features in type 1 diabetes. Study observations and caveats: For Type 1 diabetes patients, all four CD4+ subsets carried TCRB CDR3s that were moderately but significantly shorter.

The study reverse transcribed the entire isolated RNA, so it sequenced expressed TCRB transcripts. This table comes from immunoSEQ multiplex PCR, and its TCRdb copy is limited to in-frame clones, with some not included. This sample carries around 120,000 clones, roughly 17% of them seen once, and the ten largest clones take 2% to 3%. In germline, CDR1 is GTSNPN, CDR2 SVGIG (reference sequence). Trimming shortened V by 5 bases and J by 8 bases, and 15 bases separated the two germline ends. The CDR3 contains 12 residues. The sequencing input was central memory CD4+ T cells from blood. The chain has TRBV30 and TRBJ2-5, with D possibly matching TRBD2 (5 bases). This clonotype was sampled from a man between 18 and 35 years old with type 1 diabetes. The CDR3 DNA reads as TGTGCCTGGCAAATGTCTCGGGATACCCAGTACTTC. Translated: CAWQMSRDTQYF.